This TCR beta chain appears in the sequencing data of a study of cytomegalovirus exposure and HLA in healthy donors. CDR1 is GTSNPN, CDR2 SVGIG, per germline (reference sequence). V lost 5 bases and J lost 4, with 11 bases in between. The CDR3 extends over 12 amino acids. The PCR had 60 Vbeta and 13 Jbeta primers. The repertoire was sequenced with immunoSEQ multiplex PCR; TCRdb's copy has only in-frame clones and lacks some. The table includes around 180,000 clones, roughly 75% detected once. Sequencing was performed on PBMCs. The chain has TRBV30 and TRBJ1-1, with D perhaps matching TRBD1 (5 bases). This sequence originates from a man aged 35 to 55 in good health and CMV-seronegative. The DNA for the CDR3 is TGTGCCTGGGGTTGGGGGGGCACTGAAGCTTTCTTT. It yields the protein CAWGWGGTEAFF.